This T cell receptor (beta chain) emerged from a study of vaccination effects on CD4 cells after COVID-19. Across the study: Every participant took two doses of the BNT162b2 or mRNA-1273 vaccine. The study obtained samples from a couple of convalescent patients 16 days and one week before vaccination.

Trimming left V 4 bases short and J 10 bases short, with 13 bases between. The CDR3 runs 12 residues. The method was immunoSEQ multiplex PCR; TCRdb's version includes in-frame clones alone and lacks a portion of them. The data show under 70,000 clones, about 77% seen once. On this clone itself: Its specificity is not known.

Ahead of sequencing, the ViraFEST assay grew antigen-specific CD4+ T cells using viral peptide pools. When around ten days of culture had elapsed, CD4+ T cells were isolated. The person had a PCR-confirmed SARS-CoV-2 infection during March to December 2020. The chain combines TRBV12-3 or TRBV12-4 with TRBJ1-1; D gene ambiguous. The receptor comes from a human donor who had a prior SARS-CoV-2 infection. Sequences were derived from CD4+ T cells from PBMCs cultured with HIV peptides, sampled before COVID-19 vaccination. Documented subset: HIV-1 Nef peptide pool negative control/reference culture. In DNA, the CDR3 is TGTGCCAGCAGTTCAGACTCTATTGCAGCTTTCTTT. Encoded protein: CASSSDSIAAFF.